A selection of T cell receptor beta chains follows, all from one sample in a study of T cells in Graves' hyperthyroidism and ophthalmopathy. TCRdb fed the multiplex PCR reads into MiXCR, producing one record per CDR3 protein. The sample carries 300,000 or so distinct CDR3 sequences, 16% recorded once. Input material: blood. The receptor set was obtained from a man aged 25 to 40 with Graves' hyperthyroidism. Both conserved end residues are part of each CDR3. Clone size is given for some rows only: seen once, a few or many times, or a class if the clone is expanded.

abundance	v_gene	j_gene	CDR3aa
many	TRBV24-1	TRBJ2-7	CATGGTGGNEQYF
few	TRBV12-3/TRBV12-4	TRBJ2-5	CASTPTGRETQYF
few	TRBV30	TRBJ2-3	CAWSHPGRRTSVGPDTQYF
many	TRBV13	TRBJ2-7	CASHKGTGSSYEQYF
-	TRBV19	TRBJ1-4	CASSIDPANEKLFF
few	TRBV6-1	TRBJ2-7	CASRLRWGIYEQYF
many	TRBV12-3/TRBV12-4	TRBJ2-1	CASSLVAGGGRDEQFF
many	TRBV2	TRBJ2-7	CASSFVPGTGGNEQYF
many	TRBV29-1	TRBJ2-3	CSVVRIADTQYF
few	TRBV7-9	TRBJ1-6	CASSSRPGTGNNSPLHF
many	TRBV5-6	TRBJ1-1	CASSLVDGTEAFF
-	TRBV5-1	TRBJ2-2	CASSLWDRANTGELFF
many	TRBV2	TRBJ1-5	CASSLDPPWPQHF
-	TRBV6-1	TRBJ2-1	CASRNGLATSAGNEQFF
many	TRBV5-1	TRBJ2-7	CASSTGQGSDEQYF
many	TRBV12-3/TRBV12-4	TRBJ2-7	CASSTRDRMHEQYF
few	TRBV4-1	TRBJ1-2	CASSQDGRGNGYTF
-	TRBV29-1	TRBJ2-3	CSVETTGTDTQYF
few	TRBV20-1	TRBJ2-1	CSARDLRLNYNEQFF
-	TRBV20-1	TRBJ1-5	CSAPTGQGAFFQPQHF
few	TRBV30	TRBJ1-2	CAWSAWTPGGYGYTF
once	TRBV28	TRBJ2-7	CASSPTTGASYEQYF
few	TRBV27	TRBJ2-7	CASSLSQGYEQYF
-	TRBV12-3/TRBV12-4	TRBJ2-2	CASKRGQGSRGELFF
many	TRBV10-3	TRBJ1-1	CAISELGPQNTEAFF
many	TRBV7-2	TRBJ2-7	CASVQGLAEIYEQYF
many	TRBV5-5	TRBJ1-1	CASSLGPFTEAFF
many	TRBV11-2	TRBJ1-5	CASSLDAGLWQPQHF
-	TRBV2	TRBJ2-1	CASSWTGISYNEQFF